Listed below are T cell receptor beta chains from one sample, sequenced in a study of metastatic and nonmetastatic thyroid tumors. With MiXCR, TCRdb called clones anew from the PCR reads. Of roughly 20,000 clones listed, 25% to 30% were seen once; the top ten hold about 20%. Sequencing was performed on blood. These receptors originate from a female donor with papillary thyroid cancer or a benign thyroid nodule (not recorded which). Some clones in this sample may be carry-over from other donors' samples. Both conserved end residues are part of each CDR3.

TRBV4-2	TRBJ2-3	CASSQAGLDLYTQYF
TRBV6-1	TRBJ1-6	CASSPTGSSYNSPLHF
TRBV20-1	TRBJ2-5	CSAYSSGRAVETQYF
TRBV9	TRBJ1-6	CASNRDSLAPLHF
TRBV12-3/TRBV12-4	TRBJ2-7	CASGGQPSYEHDF
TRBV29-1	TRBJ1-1	CSVTGGISEAFF
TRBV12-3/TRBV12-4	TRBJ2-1	CASSLTSGTNEQFF
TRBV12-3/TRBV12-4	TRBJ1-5	CASSSGRQVYQPQHF
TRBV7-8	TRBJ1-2	CASSPTRTGSDGYTF
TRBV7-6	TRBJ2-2	CASSLGPTGELFF
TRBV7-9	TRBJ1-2	CASIISQGGNYGYTF
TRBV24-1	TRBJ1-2	CATSEVQGRNYTF
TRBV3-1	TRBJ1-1	CASSQDLGRGNTEAFF
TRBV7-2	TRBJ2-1	CASSFRSGGVNEQFF
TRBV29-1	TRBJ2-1	CSVERDRGLNEQFF
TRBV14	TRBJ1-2	CASRSTKGTYGYTF
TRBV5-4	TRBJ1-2	CASSLLDRLAEGNGYTF
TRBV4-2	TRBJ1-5	CASSQDRGHGQPQHF
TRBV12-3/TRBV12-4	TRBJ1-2	CASSLGDRGGNYGYTF
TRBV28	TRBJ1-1	CASSLHLATEAFF
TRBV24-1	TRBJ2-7	CATSDDNEQYF
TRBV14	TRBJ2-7	CASSQERTSGNNEQYF
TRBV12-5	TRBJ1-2	CANYGYTF
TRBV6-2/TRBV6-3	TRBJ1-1	CASSRIGVRNTEAFF
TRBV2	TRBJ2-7	CASSTGGVDEQYF
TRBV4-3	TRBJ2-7	CASSQDSSSSYEQYF
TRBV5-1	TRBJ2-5	CASSRQLAGAGVTQYF
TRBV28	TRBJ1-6	CASTYDRGWNSPLHF
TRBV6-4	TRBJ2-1	CASSDSSLLAGGPTNEQFF
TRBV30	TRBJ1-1	CAWSLGAEAFF
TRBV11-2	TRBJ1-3	CASSLDNPRSGNTIYF
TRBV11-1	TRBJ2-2	CASCLGLATTITITGELFF
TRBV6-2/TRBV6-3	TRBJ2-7	CASSYSDGTYEQYF
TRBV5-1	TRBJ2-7	CASTGTGDEQYF
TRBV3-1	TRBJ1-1	CASSQDWGVTEAFF
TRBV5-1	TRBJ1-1	CASSLSANMNTEAFF
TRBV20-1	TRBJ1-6	CTAAGHIMPHHF
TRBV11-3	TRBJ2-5	CASSYPSGDETQYF
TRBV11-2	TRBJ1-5	CACSLGWVLQPQHF
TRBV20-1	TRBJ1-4	CSAPGGQFYQEKLFF
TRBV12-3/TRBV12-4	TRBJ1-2	CASSLGQDYGYTF
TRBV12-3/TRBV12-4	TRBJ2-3	CASSFHSRGTDTQYF
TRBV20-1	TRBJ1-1	CSARQVNTEAFF
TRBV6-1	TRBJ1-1	CASSRTGGTEAFF
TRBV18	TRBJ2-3	CASSPYRQGTDTQYF
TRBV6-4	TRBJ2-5	CASTITGYQETLYF
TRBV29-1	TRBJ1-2	CSALNWGTDYGYTF
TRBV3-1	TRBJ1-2	CASSRLQGSYGYTF
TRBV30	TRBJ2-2	CAWEYTSTGELFF
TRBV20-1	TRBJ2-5	CSAPKGGLQETQYF
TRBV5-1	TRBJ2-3	CASTRGQGTDTQYF
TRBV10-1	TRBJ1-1	CAPRRAHGQGAQNTEAFF
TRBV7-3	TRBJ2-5	CASSPGSGRQETQYF
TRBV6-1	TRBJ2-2	CASRGGQVFAGELFF
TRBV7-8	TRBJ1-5	CASSGGQGPYSNQPQHF
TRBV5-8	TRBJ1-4	CASSRIDRGNEKLFF
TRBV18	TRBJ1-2	CASSPGTGTYGYTF